This T cell receptor beta chain was recorded in a study of OX40 agonist ivuxolimab in advanced cancers. A remark on this clone: The target antigen is unknown.

This table comes from immunoSEQ multiplex PCR, and its TCRdb copy is limited to in-frame clones, with some not included. This sample yields about 32,000 clones, of which roughly 79% are seen a single time; less than 25% belongs to the top ten. This CDR3 has 18 amino acids. The ends were cut back, 0 bases at V and 9 bases at J, with 26 bases in the middle. Per germline, CDR1 MGHRA and CDR2 YSYEKL. Study-level results: What antigens the expanded peripheral T cells recognized was never established. Some of the nonresponding patients also showed low levels of normalized T-cell clonal expansion. Low clonal expansion, among the lowest seen, marked partial responders at 0.1-3.0 mg/kg.

The gene calls are TRBV4-1 and TRBJ1-1; unclear D gene. The clonotype was recovered from an adult with an advanced solid tumor such as melanoma, head and neck, liver or kidney cancer. Sample: CD4+ or CD8+ T cells sorted from blood, taken in a trial of the OX40 agonist ivuxolimab. This chain's CDR3 is CASSQDLPPISNRVQAFF. In DNA form, the CDR3 reads TGCGCCAGCAGCCAAGATCTCCCACCGATCTCAAACAGAGTCCAAGCTTTCTTT.